This T cell receptor (beta chain) comes out of a study of T-cell reconstitution after alpha-beta-depleted transplantation in children. Trimming cost V 3 bases and J 4 bases, with 9 bases left between them. The CDR3 is 14 amino acids. The TCRbeta library incorporated unique molecular identifiers. TCRdb independently ran MiXCR on the PCR reads; one entry per CDR3 protein. The table records about 420,000 distinct CDR3 sequences, roughly 15% of them present only once. V and J are TRBV12-3 or TRBV12-4 and TRBJ2-2; D is unclear. This receptor was obtained from a boy under two years old who had a stem cell transplant for Wiskott-Aldrich syndrome, so the T cells may come from the graft donor. The specimen comprised PBMCs, mostly from graft donor cells, sampled 360 days after TCRalphabeta/CD19-depleted stem cell transplant. Here the CDR3 reads CASSFVGITGELFF. The CDR3 region has the DNA TGTGCCAGCAGTTTCGTGGGGATCACCGGGGAGCTGTTTTTT.